The 18 T cell receptor beta chains below all came from one sample that was sequenced in a study of T cell changes during pregnancy in multiple sclerosis. The assay was immunoSEQ multiplex PCR, and TCRdb's table has in-frame clones only and misses some. The repertoire includes tens of thousands of clones, 75% to 95% of them detected once, and 9.5% to 12% sits in the top ten. The sequences come from CD8+ T cells from peripheral blood mononuclear cells, collected before pregnancy. The receptors shown here come from a female donor with multiple sclerosis, enrolled in a pregnancy study.

This chain connects TRBV7-9 to TRBJ2-7; 8 nucleotides line up with TRBD1. The CDR3 extends over 15 amino acids. The V segment lost 2 bases and the J segment 5 bases; nucleotides outside the gene matches: 8. Germline loops: CDR1 SEHNR, CDR2 FQNEAQ (reference sequence). CDR3 in amino acids: CASSLIGQGPDEQYF. In nucleotides, the CDR3 is TGTGCCAGCAGCTTAATTGGACAGGGCCCCGACGAGCAGTACTTC. The whole variable domain, remainder taken from reference TRBV7-9 and TRBJ2-7, is DTGVSQNPRHKITKRGQNVTFRCDPISEHNRLYWYRQTLGQGPEFLTYFQNEAQLEKSRLLSDRFSAERPKGSFSTLEIQRTEQGDSAMYLCASSLIGQGPDEQYFGPGTRLTVT.

The CDR3 is CASEPTGGMDEQYF. As DNA, the CDR3 is TGCGCCAGCGAGCCTACAGGGGGCATGGACGAGCAGTACTTC. This rearrangement joins TRBV5-1 to TRBJ2-7; 9 bases match TRBD1. V was pared by 7 bases and J by 5 bases, with 10 bases of the junction left unmatched. The V gene's germline CDR1 is SGHRS and CDR2 YFSETQ. The CDR3 runs to 14 residues.

The chain uses TRBV27 and TRBJ1-1, with D possibly TRBD1 on 6 matching bases. The germline gives CDR1 MNHEY, CDR2 SMNVEV (reference sequence). V gave up 3 bases and J gave up 2 bases, with 10 bases separating them. The CDR3 runs to 14 residues. CDR3 in amino acids: CASSLFRGNTEAFF. The CDR3 DNA is TGTGCCAGCAGTTTGTTCAGGGGTAACACTGAAGCTTTCTTT.

The gene calls are TRBV6-1 and TRBJ2-5; 8 bases are shared with TRBD1. CDR1 MNHNS and CDR2 SASEGT come from the germline V gene. V dropped 7 bases and J dropped 9; count of bases not matched to a gene: 16. The CDR3 extends over 15 amino acids. The CDR3 loop reads CASKVGAGGVRAQYF. The CDR3 region has the DNA TGTGCCAGCAAGGTGGGAGCAGGGGGCGTTAGGGCCCAGTACTTC.

About this clone: The same CDR3 also results from other DNA sequences found in this sample. Here the CDR3 reads CASSPGQGSYEQYF. CDR3 nucleotides: TGTGCCAGCAGTCCCGGACAGGGGTCCTACGAGCAGTACTTC. The chain employs TRBV6-5 and TRBJ2-7; 9 nucleotides match TRBD1. The CDR3 length is 14 residues. Trimming removed 5 bases from V and 1 base from J; junction bases left unmatched: 3. The germline CDR1 and CDR2 sequences are MNHEY and SVGAGI.

The genes are TRBV18 and TRBJ1-6, with 7 bases matching TRBD1. Germline V gene data show CDR1 as KGHSH and CDR2 as LQKENI. J gave up 8 bases and V 3 bases, and 7 bases lay outside the gene matches. The CDR3 has 15 residues. The CDR3 spells CASSPPGQRYSPLHF. Written as DNA, the CDR3 is TGTGCCAGCTCACCCCCGGGACAGAGGTATTCACCCCTCCACTTT.

This chain joins TRBV7-8 and TRBJ2-7; 8 nucleotides align to TRBD1. V was clipped by 4 bases and J by 5 bases; unmatched bases: 7. The CDR3 sequence is 14 residues long. Germline V CDR1 and CDR2: SGHVS, FQNEAQ. The CDR3 DNA sequence: TGTGCCAGCAGCTCCTTAGACAGGGGTCACGAGCAGTACTTC. Its translation is CASSSLDRGHEQYF.

The genes are TRBV4-1 and TRBJ2-3; the match to TRBD2 covers 11 bases. Germline CDR1 and CDR2: MGHRA and YSYEKL. With 0 bases clipped from V and 6 bases from J, the junction kept 11 bases outside the gene matches. CDR3 length: 18 amino acids. The CDR3 region has the DNA TGCGCCAGCAGCCAAGATTCGCGACTAGCGGGGCCCCGGGATACGCAGTATTTT. Encoded protein: CASSQDSRLAGPRDTQYF.

The chain is built from TRBV29-1 and TRBJ2-7, with 9 bases lining up with TRBD1. The germline gives CDR1 SQVTM, CDR2 ANQGSEA. This CDR3 is built from 16 residues. V was clipped by 4 bases and J by 5 bases; unmatched bases: 15. CDR3 protein: CSVADTPDRGRDEQYF. The CDR3 nucleotides read TGCAGCGTTGCCGATACCCCGGACAGGGGAAGGGACGAGCAGTACTTC.

This rearrangement joins TRBV19 to TRBJ1-3; 9 bases agree with TRBD1. Trimming cost V 4 bases and J 2 bases; bases outside gene matches: 18. The CDR3 has 20 residues. The germline V gene has CDR1 LNHDA and CDR2 SQIVND (reference sequence). The CDR3 sequence is CASSNPVPGQGTSTGNTIYF. CDR3 sequence (DNA): TGTGCCAGTAGTAACCCTGTCCCGGGACAGGGTACCAGTACTGGAAACACCATATATTTT.

The V call is TRBV7-9, the J call TRBJ2-3; 7 positions match TRBD2. V was clipped by 0 bases and J by 2 bases; unmatched bases: 2. This CDR3 has 15 amino acids. Germline values: CDR1 SEHNR, CDR2 FQNEAQ (reference sequence). The CDR3 bases are TGTGCCAGCAGCTTAGCGGGAGGGATCACAGATACGCAGTATTTT. Its protein is CASSLAGGITDTQYF.

This clone was found once. This chain connects TRBV5-1 to TRBJ2-2; D is possibly TRBD2 (5 bases). V gave up 1 base and J gave up 5 bases, with 18 bases separating them. The CDR3 extends over 17 amino acids. Germline V gives CDR1 SGHRS, CDR2 YFSETQ. CDR3 DNA: TGCGCCAGCAGCTTGCCCGGGAAGAAGGTCGGAACCGGGGAGCTGTTTTTT. It translates to CASSLPGKKVGTGELFF.

V usage is TRBV11-3 and J usage is TRBJ2-7, with TRBD2 as a possible D gene (5 bases). The CDR3 has 12 residues. The germline CDR1 and CDR2 sequences are SGHNT and YENEEA. V lost 4 bases and J 5 bases, leaving 9 bases between the germline ends. CDR3 loop: CASSSSGDEQYF. The CDR3 coding sequence is TGTGCCAGCAGCTCAAGCGGCGACGAGCAGTACTTC.

The chain has TRBV7-2 and TRBJ2-1, with D unclear. Germline loops: CDR1 SGHTA, CDR2 FQGNSA. The CDR3 is 16 residues long. V was cut by 5 bases and J by 0 bases, with 14 bases left in between. CDR3: CASSLSGVSSYNEQFF. CDR3 in DNA: TGTGCCAGCAGCCTTTCAGGCGTTAGCTCCTACAATGAGCAGTTCTTC.

V usage is TRBV10-3 and J usage is TRBJ1-2; 8 bases match TRBD1. The CDR3 extends over 13 amino acids. Germline values: CDR1 ENHRY, CDR2 SYGVKD. J lost 6 bases, V lost 4 bases, and 4 bases had no gene match. The CDR3 here is CAISGAGGDGYTF. The CDR3 DNA follows: TGTGCCATCAGTGGGGCAGGGGGCGATGGCTACACCTTC.

This clone was counted once. The rearrangement joins TRBV12-5 to TRBJ2-5; 9 bases match TRBD1. After removal of 4 bases from V and 0 bases from J, the junction contained 12 bases not matched to a gene. Per the germline V gene, CDR1 is LGHNT and CDR2 is FRNRAP. The CDR3 has 18 amino acids. CDR3: CASGSPGTGNVYQETQYF. The DNA of the CDR3 is TGTGCTAGTGGTTCCCCCGGGACAGGGAACGTGTACCAAGAGACCCAGTACTTC. The full variable domain, completed using reference TRBV12-5 and TRBJ2-5, is DARVTQTPRHKVTEMGQEVTMRCQPILGHNTVFWYRQTMMQGLELLAYFRNRAPLDDSGMPKDRFSAEMPDATLATLKIQPSEPRDSAVYFCASGSPGTGNVYQETQYFGPGTRLLVL.

The gene calls are TRBV6-5 and TRBJ2-7; 7 nucleotides align to TRBD1. Germline assignment: CDR1 MNHEY and CDR2 SVGAGI. V was pared by 1 base and J by 2 bases, with 2 bases of the junction left unmatched. The CDR3 consists of 14 residues. This CDR3 reads CASSYWDRAYEQYF. CDR3 bases: TGTGCCAGCAGTTACTGGGACAGAGCCTACGAGCAGTACTTC.

This chain links TRBV5-6 with TRBJ1-1, with unresolved D. Germline CDR1 SGHDT, CDR2 YYEEEE. Trimming left V 0 bases short and J 7 bases short, with 16 bases between. The CDR3 has 15 amino acids. Here the CDR3 reads CASSLAKRYLFEAFF. The CDR3 bases are TGTGCCAGCAGCTTGGCTAAGAGGTACCTGTTTGAAGCTTTCTTT.